These 15 T cell receptor beta chains originate from one sample sequenced in a study of OX40 agonist ivuxolimab in advanced cancers. Library prep was done by the immunoSEQ multiplex PCR assay. TCRdb mirrors the immuneACCESS table, restricted to in-frame sequences. Some clones are absent from its copies; in checked studies, under half trace to an unresolved V gene, and the reason for the others is unknown. Within this sample are about 26,000 clones, with about nine tenths of them counted one time only. Clones ranked in the top ten supply 22% of the sample. The material was CD4+ or CD8+ T cells sorted from blood, obtained in a trial of the OX40 agonist ivuxolimab. Receptors were obtained from an adult with an advanced solid tumor such as melanoma, head and neck, liver or kidney cancer.

The chain carries TRBV28 and TRBJ1-1; the D is unclear. The CDR3 consists of 13 residues. Per the germline V gene, CDR1 is MDHEN and CDR2 is SYDVKM. V lost 5 bases and J 3 bases, leaving 10 bases between the germline ends. The DNA for the CDR3 is TGTGCCAGCAGTCTCGACGGATACACTGAAGCTTTCTTT. The encoded protein is CASSLDGYTEAFF.

The chain links TRBV7-2 to TRBJ1-1; D is perhaps TRBD1 (5 bases). The CDR3 covers 13 residues. Germline lookup yields CDR1 SGHTA and CDR2 FQGNSA. Trimming stripped 5 bases from V and 4 bases from J, with 11 bases between. CDR3 in DNA: TGTGCCAGCAGCCCTGGGGGACCCACTGAAGCTTTCTTT. It translates to CASSPGGPTEAFF.

This clone was seen once. The gene calls are TRBV14 and TRBJ2-1; maybe TRBD1 (6 bases). Per the germline V gene, CDR1 is SGHDN and CDR2 is FVKESK. The CDR3 is 15 amino acids. V lost 2 bases to trimming and J lost 8 bases, with 16 bases between them. The CDR3 protein is CASSQTGLPSDEQFF. The CDR3 coding sequence is TGTGCCAGCAGCCAAACAGGGTTACCTTCCGATGAGCAGTTCTTC.

The V and J genes are TRBV7-9 and TRBJ2-5, with TRBD2 identical over 7 bases. The CDR3 covers 13 residues. Germline V lookup: CDR1 SEHNR, CDR2 FQNEAQ (reference sequence). J was trimmed by 5 bases and V by 4 bases; bases with no gene match: 4. CDR3 region: CASSSAGEETQYF. The CDR3 DNA is TGTGCCAGCAGCTCCGCGGGGGAGGAGACCCAGTACTTC.

The chain carries TRBV7-3 and TRBJ2-3; no firm D call. The CDR3 loop spans 13 amino acids. V shed 3 bases and J shed 3 bases, with 7 bases lying between them. Per germline, CDR1 SGHTA and CDR2 FQGTGA. CDR3 DNA: TGTGCCAGCAGCTTCGGTGGGACAGATACGCAGTATTTT. It yields the protein CASSFGGTDTQYF.

By share of the sample, this clone is large. The rearrangement joins TRBV6-4 to TRBJ2-2, with D possibly being TRBD2 (5 bases). CDR1 and CDR2 (germline): MRHNA, SNTAGT. The germline V and J ends were trimmed by 6 bases and 7 bases, with 18 bases remaining between them. The CDR3 is 15 residues long. CDR3 amino acids: CASSPDQEAIGELFF. The CDR3 DNA follows: TGTGCCAGCAGCCCAGACCAGGAGGCTATCGGGGAGCTGTTTTTT.

The V call is TRBV5-6, the J call TRBJ1-3; D remains ambiguous. Trimming removed 0 bases from V and 0 bases from J, with 4 bases in between. Looked up from germline, CDR1 is SGHDT and CDR2 is YYEEEE. The CDR3 runs to 14 residues. CDR3 amino acids: CASSLANSGNTIYF. In DNA form, the CDR3 reads TGTGCCAGCAGCTTGGCGAACTCTGGAAACACCATATATTTT.

V is TRBV4-1 and J is TRBJ1-2; tentatively, D is TRBD1 (5 bases). The germline V gene encodes CDR1 MGHRA and CDR2 YSYEKL. There are 15 residues in the CDR3. V shed 0 bases and J shed 4 bases, with 12 bases lying between them. The CDR3 DNA is TGCGCCAGCAGCCAAGACACTGGGACGGCCTATGGCTACACCTTC. Amino acids: CASSQDTGTAYGYTF.

The chain links TRBV27 to TRBJ1-6; D gene ambiguous. The CDR3 loop spans 17 amino acids. The ends were cut back, 0 bases at V and 0 bases at J, with 9 bases in the middle. Per the germline V gene, CDR1 is MNHEY and CDR2 is SMNVEV (reference sequence). CDR3 sequence (DNA): TGTGCCAGCAGTTTATCGCGGATGAGCTCCTATAATTCACCCCTCCACTTT. Amino acids: CASSLSRMSSYNSPLHF.

This clone was seen once. The chain is built from TRBV7-3 and TRBJ2-1; possibly TRBD1 for D (6 bases). The CDR3 length is 15 residues. The V end lost 2 bases, the J end lost 0 bases, and 8 bases lay between the germline ends. Germline V gene lookup returns CDR1 SGHTA and CDR2 FQGTGA. DNA of the CDR3: TGTGCCAGCAGCTTAGGGACAACCTCCTACAATGAGCAGTTCTTC. Translation: CASSLGTTSYNEQFF.

The gene calls are TRBV2 and TRBJ2-7; TRBD1 matches at 9 bases. Germline loops: CDR1 SNHLY, CDR2 FYNNEI. V trimming: 5 bases; J trimming: 2 bases; junction bases outside the gene matches: 10. This CDR3 comprises 16 residues. CDR3 loop: CASSSTGGAKPYEQYF. For the CDR3, the DNA is TGTGCCAGCAGTTCCACAGGGGGCGCGAAGCCCTACGAGCAGTACTTC.

The V call is TRBV2, the J call TRBJ1-5; no clear D. Germline-derived CDR1 and CDR2 are SNHLY and FYNNEI. The V and J ends lost 2 bases and 2 bases respectively, with 7 bases between them. The CDR3 is 14 amino acids. CDR3: CASSEILGNQPQHF. DNA for the CDR3: TGTGCCAGCAGTGAAATACTAGGCAATCAGCCCCAGCATTTT. Full variable domain (missing parts from reference TRBV2 and TRBJ1-5): EPEVTQTPSHQVTQMGQEVILRCVPISNHLYFYWYRQILGQKVEFLVSFYNNEISEKSEIFDDQFSVERPDGSNFTLKIRSTKLEDSAMYFCASSEILGNQPQHFGDGTRLSIL.

The genes are TRBV30 and TRBJ2-7; 7 bases map to TRBD2. V was clipped by 4 bases and J by 4 bases; unmatched bases: 10. Germline CDR1 is GTSNPN and CDR2 is SVGIG (reference sequence). The CDR3 runs to 14 residues. The CDR3 DNA reads as TGTGCCTGGACGGGCGGGAGTATTAAGTACGAGCAGTACTTC. This translates into CAWTGGSIKYEQYF.

This chain links TRBV5-6 with TRBJ2-1, with D uncertain. The CDR3 has 12 residues. Germline V gene lookup returns CDR1 SGHDT and CDR2 YYEEEE. The ends were cut back, 0 bases at V and 9 bases at J, with 7 bases in the middle. The CDR3 here is CASSLAAGEQFF. CDR3 nucleotides: TGTGCCAGCAGCTTGGCTGCTGGTGAGCAGTTCTTC. Full variable domain (rest looked up from reference TRBV5-6 and TRBJ2-1): DAGVTQSPTHLIKTRGQQVTLRCSPKSGHDTVSWYQQALGQGPQFIFQYYEEEERQRGNFPDRFSGHQFPNYSSELNVNALLLGDSALYLCASSLAAGEQFFGPGTRLTVL.

The rearrangement joins TRBV28 to TRBJ2-1; 9 nucleotides agree with TRBD2. The CDR3 length is 15 residues. CDR1 is MDHEN and CDR2 is SYDVKM in the germline V gene. V dropped 5 bases and J dropped 2; count of bases not matched to a gene: 4. This CDR3 reads CASSLSGRTYNEQFF. The CDR3 DNA is TGTGCCAGCAGTCTCAGCGGGAGGACCTACAATGAGCAGTTCTTC. Full variable domain (remainder filled in from reference TRBV28 and TRBJ2-1): DVKVTQSSRYLVKRTGEKVFLECVQDMDHENMFWYRQDPGLGLRLIYFSYDVKMKEKGDIPEGYSVSREKKERFSLILESASTNQTSMYLCASSLSGRTYNEQFFGPGTRLTVL.